One and the same sample provided the 23 T cell receptor beta chains below, sequenced in a study of tumour-infiltrating T cells in Burkitt lymphoma. The repertoire was sequenced with immunoSEQ multiplex PCR; TCRdb's copy has only in-frame clones and lacks some. The sample yields 45,000 to 60,000 clones, 31% seen once. The sequencing input was tumor tissue. Receptors were obtained from a human donor with Burkitt lymphoma.

The chain recombines TRBV4-1 with TRBJ1-4; 8 nucleotides agree with TRBD1. The CDR3 has 14 amino acids. Looked up from germline, CDR1 is MGHRA and CDR2 is YSYEKL. Unmatched junction bases numbered 4, after V lost 4 bases and J lost 6 bases. The CDR3 DNA sequence: TGCGCCAGCAGCCCGTGGACAGGGCATGAAAAACTGTTTTTT. This codes for CASSPWTGHEKLFF.

This clone was observed a few times. The chain couples TRBV2 to TRBJ1-5, with D possibly matching TRBD1 (6 bases). Germline V gives CDR1 SNHLY, CDR2 FYNNEI. V lost 6 bases, J lost 3 bases, and 12 bases lay in between. This CDR3 comprises 14 residues. The CDR3 DNA sequence: TGTGCCAGCAGAGGACAGAGTAACAATCAGCCCCAGCATTTT. It codes for CASRGQSNNQPQHF.

V gene TRBV7-2 combines with J gene TRBJ2-1; D call uncertain. The CDR3 has 16 residues. Germline CDR1 is SGHTA and CDR2 is FQGNSA. Trimming pared 3 bases from V and 0 bases from J, leaving 12 bases between. CDR3 protein: CASSLSSGGSYNEQFF. The CDR3 coding sequence is TGTGCCAGCAGCTTGAGTTCCGGCGGCTCCTACAATGAGCAGTTCTTC.

The chain is built from TRBV2 and TRBJ2-1; TRBD1 is a possible D gene (5 bases). The CDR3 is 15 residues long. Germline V gene lookup returns CDR1 SNHLY and CDR2 FYNNEI. The V gene lost 8 bases and the J gene lost 7 bases, with 21 bases spanning the gap. CDR3 loop: CASDKTALAINEQFF. CDR3 DNA sequence: TGTGCCAGCGACAAGACAGCACTTGCTATAAATGAGCAGTTCTTC.

This clone has only a few counts. A read error may account for a junction end that differs from germline. The sample holds other DNA sequences that translate to the same CDR3. The chain combines TRBV5-6 with TRBJ1-2; no clear D. Germline assignment: CDR1 SGHDT and CDR2 YYEEEE. This CDR3 has 13 amino acids. The DNA for the CDR3 is TGTGCTAGCAGCCCGGGCCTGGAAGGTGGCTACACCTTC. This translates into CASSPGLEGGYTF.

The chain recombines TRBV29-1 with TRBJ1-5; 7 bases agree with TRBD1. Germline assignment: CDR1 SQVTM and CDR2 ANQGSEA. The CDR3 length is 13 residues. V trimming: 4 bases; J trimming: 5 bases; junction bases outside the gene matches: 5. The CDR3 bases are TGCAGCGTTGGACAGGGTGGGCATCAGCCCCAGCATTTT. Amino acid sequence: CSVGQGGHQPQHF.

This chain uses TRBV19 with TRBJ1-2; D is undetermined. Germline CDR1 and CDR2: LNHDA and SQIVND (reference sequence). V was trimmed by 7 bases and J by 3 bases, leaving 12 bases between them. The CDR3 contains 13 residues. The DNA of the CDR3 is TGTGCCAGTATAGGTCGAACTTACTATGGCTACACCTTC. Amino acid sequence: CASIGRTYYGYTF.

This clone was seen only a few times. The chain joins TRBV9 to TRBJ1-1; the match to TRBD1 covers 8 bases. The CDR3 consists of 14 residues. CDR1 SGDLS and CDR2 YYNGEE come from the germline V gene. V gave up 2 bases and J gave up 4 bases; unmatched junction bases: 4. The CDR3 loop is CASSVQGAGTEAFF. In nucleotides, the CDR3 is TGTGCCAGCAGCGTCCAGGGGGCGGGCACTGAAGCTTTCTTT.

This clone was picked up a small number of times. The genes are TRBV18 and TRBJ2-7; 8 bases are a match to TRBD2. The CDR3 sequence is 14 residues long. Germline loops: CDR1 KGHSH, CDR2 LQKENI. V was clipped by 4 bases and J by 6 bases; unmatched bases: 8. In DNA, the CDR3 is TGTGCCAGCTCACGTTCGGGACTAGAGAGCGAGCAGTACTTC. It is translated as CASSRSGLESEQYF.

Only a few counts were recorded for this clone. This rearrangement joins TRBV29-1 to TRBJ2-7, with a tentative D call TRBD1 (6 bases). The V gene lost 5 bases and the J gene lost 0 bases, with 11 bases spanning the gap. The germline V gene encodes CDR1 SQVTM and CDR2 ANQGSEA. This CDR3 contains 13 residues. The CDR3 loop reads CSVRTASSYEQYF. The CDR3 coding sequence is TGCAGCGTTAGGACAGCCAGCTCCTACGAGCAGTACTTC.

The chain employs TRBV2 and TRBJ1-4, with TRBD1 matching 9 bases. The CDR3 sequence is 14 residues long. Trimming cost V 7 bases and J 8 bases; bases outside gene matches: 8. Germline V gene data show CDR1 as SNHLY and CDR2 as FYNNEI. Here the CDR3 DNA reads TGTGCCAGCAATTCCGGGACAGGGAACGAAAAACTGTTTTTT. It translates to CASNSGTGNEKLFF.

The chain uses TRBV19 and TRBJ1-5; unclear D gene. The CDR3 is 12 residues long. With 1 base removed from V and 9 bases from J, the gap between germline ends came to 7 bases. The germline V gene encodes CDR1 LNHDA and CDR2 SQIVND (reference sequence). CDR3 sequence (DNA): TGTGCCAGTAGTATAGGTGGGAGGCCCCAGCATTTT. Its translation is CASSIGGRPQHF.

The rearrangement joins TRBV5-1 to TRBJ2-7; maybe TRBD2 (6 bases). The germline V and J ends were trimmed by 2 bases and 6 bases, with 15 bases remaining between them. Germline assignment: CDR1 SGHRS and CDR2 YFSETQ. CDR3 length: 14 amino acids. CDR3 coding DNA: TGCGCCAGCAGCTTAACGGGACTTCAAGCCGAGCAGTACTTC. It encodes CASSLTGLQAEQYF.

This chain links TRBV5-1 with TRBJ2-3, with TRBD2 identical over 7 bases. The V gene end was trimmed by 1 base and the J gene end by 6 bases; junction bases not matched to a gene: 5. CDR3 length: 14 amino acids. The germline V gene has CDR1 SGHRS and CDR2 YFSETQ. The CDR3 here is CASSLLGLEDTQYF. CDR3 sequence (DNA): TGCGCCAGCAGCTTGTTAGGACTAGAGGATACGCAGTATTTT.

J is TRBJ2-5 and V is TRBV11-2; D is perhaps TRBD2 (6 bases). The CDR3 extends over 12 amino acids. CDR1 is SGHAT and CDR2 is FQNNGV in the germline V gene. Trimming cost V 5 bases and J 5 bases, with 9 bases left between them. The CDR3 DNA is TGTGCCAGCAGCATAGGGACTGAGACCCAGTACTTC. Encoded protein: CASSIGTETQYF.

This clone turned up a few times. V and J are TRBV7-2 and TRBJ2-1; 14 nucleotides line up with TRBD2. J was trimmed by 3 bases and V by 5 bases; bases with no gene match: 12. CDR3 length: 19 amino acids. Germline CDR1 SGHTA, CDR2 FQGNSA. DNA of the CDR3: TGTGCCAGCAGCCCACGGAAGCGACTAGCGGGGGGGGTCTACAATGAGCAGTTCTTC. It specifies CASSPRKRLAGGVYNEQFF.

The chain recombines TRBV5-3 with TRBJ2-7; 7 bases align to TRBD2. TRBV5-3 qualifies as an ORF whose function is uncertain. This CDR3 is 15 amino acids long. Trimming removed 4 bases from V and 5 bases from J; junction bases left unmatched: 12. This chain's CDR3 is CARSQRVGGYDEQYF. DNA of the CDR3: TGTGCCAGAAGCCAAAGGGTGGGGGGGTACGACGAGCAGTACTTC.

This clone was counted only a few times. This chain links TRBV5-1 with TRBJ1-2; 7 bases line up with TRBD1. The CDR3 covers 15 residues. The V gene end was trimmed by 5 bases and the J gene end by 1 base; junction bases not matched to a gene: 8. The V gene's germline CDR1 is SGHRS and CDR2 YFSETQ. The DNA of the CDR3 is TGCGCCAGCAGTTCCACAGGGGATAATAACTATGGCTACACCTTC. Its translation: CASSSTGDNNYGYTF.

V and J are TRBV11-2 and TRBJ1-6, with 7 bases fitting TRBD1. CDR3 size: 18 residues. Germline V CDR1 and CDR2: SGHAT, FQNNGV. V lost 5 bases, J lost 0 bases, and 10 bases stayed unmatched. CDR3: CASSPRDSPLSYNSPLHF. In nucleotides, the CDR3 is TGTGCCAGCAGCCCCCGGGACAGTCCCCTCTCCTATAATTCACCCCTCCACTTT.

The chain couples TRBV19 to TRBJ2-1; D might be TRBD2 (5 bases). The V end lost 9 bases, the J end lost 6 bases, and 21 bases lay between the germline ends. This CDR3 is 15 amino acids long. Germline CDR1 and CDR2: LNHDA and SQIVND (reference sequence). The CDR3 sequence: CASSQDPMGVNEQFF. CDR3 bases: TGTGCCAGCTCTCAGGACCCGATGGGAGTCAATGAGCAGTTCTTC.

The rearrangement links TRBV19 to TRBJ1-1, with D unresolved. Deletions cut 5 bases from V and 10 bases from J, with 17 bases between. Germline-derived CDR1 and CDR2 are LNHDA and SQIVND (reference sequence). The length of the CDR3 is 13 residues. The CDR3 protein is CASSLETRSAAFF. The DNA of the CDR3 is TGTGCCAGTAGTTTGGAGACAAGGTCGGCAGCTTTCTTT.

This clone was recorded a few times. This chain uses TRBV9 with TRBJ2-6; unclear D gene. CDR3 length: 13 amino acids. V lost 3 bases and J lost 4, with 5 bases in between. The germline V gene encodes CDR1 SGDLS and CDR2 YYNGEE. In DNA form, the CDR3 reads TGTGCCAGCAGCGCCGGAGGGGCCAACGTCCTGACTTTC. Translation gives CASSAGGANVLTF.

The rearrangement links TRBV7-9 to TRBJ2-7; D may be TRBD1 (6 bases). The CDR3 sequence is 15 residues long. V lost 5 bases and J lost 3, with 17 bases in between. In germline, CDR1 is SEHNR, CDR2 FQNEAQ (reference sequence). The CDR3, as DNA: TGTGCCAGCAGCCTCCATCGGGACATGAACTACGAGCAGTACTTC. Amino acid sequence: CASSLHRDMNYEQYF.